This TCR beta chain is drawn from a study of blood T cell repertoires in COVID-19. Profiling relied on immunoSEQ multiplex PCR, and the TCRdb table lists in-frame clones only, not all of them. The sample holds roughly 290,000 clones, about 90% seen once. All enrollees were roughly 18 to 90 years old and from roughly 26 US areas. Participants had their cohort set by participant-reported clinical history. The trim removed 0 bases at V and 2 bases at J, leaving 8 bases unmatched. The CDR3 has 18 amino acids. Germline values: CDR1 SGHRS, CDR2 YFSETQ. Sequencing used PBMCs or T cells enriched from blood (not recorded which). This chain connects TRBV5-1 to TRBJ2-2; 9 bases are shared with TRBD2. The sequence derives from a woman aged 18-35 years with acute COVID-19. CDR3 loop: CASSLGLSGRSNTGELFF. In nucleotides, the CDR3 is TGCGCCAGCAGCTTGGGGCTTAGCGGGAGATCTAACACCGGGGAGCTGTTTTTT.